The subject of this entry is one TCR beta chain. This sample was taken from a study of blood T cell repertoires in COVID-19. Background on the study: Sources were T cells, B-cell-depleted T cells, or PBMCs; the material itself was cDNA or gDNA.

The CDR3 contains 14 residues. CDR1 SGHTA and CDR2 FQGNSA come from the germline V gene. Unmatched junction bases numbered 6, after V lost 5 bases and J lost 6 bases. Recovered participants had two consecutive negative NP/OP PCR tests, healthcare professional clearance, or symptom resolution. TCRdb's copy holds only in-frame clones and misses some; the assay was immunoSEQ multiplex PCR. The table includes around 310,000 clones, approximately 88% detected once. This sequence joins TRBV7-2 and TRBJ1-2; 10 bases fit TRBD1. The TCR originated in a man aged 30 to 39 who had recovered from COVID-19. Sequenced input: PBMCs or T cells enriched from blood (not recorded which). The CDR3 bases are TGTGCCAGCAGCCGGGACAGGGGTGGAAATGGCTACACCTTC. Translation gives CASSRDRGGNGYTF.